Presented here are 31 T cell receptor beta chains from one specimen sequenced in a study of blood T cell repertoires in COVID-19. TCRdb keeps only in-frame clones here, not all; method: immunoSEQ multiplex PCR. There are about 47,000 clones in the sample; approximately 85% occur only once, and approximately 14% lies in the top ten. The sample taken for sequencing was peripheral blood. These receptors were obtained from a human donor with acute or convalescent COVID-19. The donor label of this sample is uncertain.

CDR3 sequence (DNA): TGTGCCAGCAGTTGGCGTCCCGGGACAGACTCGACTAACTATGGCTACACCTTC. The encoded protein is CASSWRPGTDSTNYGYTF. The chain links TRBV7-2 to TRBJ1-2; 7 nucleotides agree with TRBD1. This CDR3 comprises 18 residues. The V gene's germline CDR1 is SGHTA and CDR2 FQGNSA. V shed 6 bases, J shed 0 bases, and the junction held 16 bases outside the gene matches.

This chain uses TRBV15 with TRBJ2-1; D gene ambiguous. Trimming took 1 base from V and 9 from J, leaving 7 bases between them. CDR1 is LNHNV, CDR2 YYDKDF, per germline (reference sequence). The CDR3 is 12 amino acids. CDR3 bases: TGTGCCACCAGCAGAGGCCAGGTTGAGCAGTTCTTC. It is translated as CATSRGQVEQFF.

The chain has TRBV14 and TRBJ2-5; 8 bases are a match to TRBD1. Germline V gene data show CDR1 as SGHDN and CDR2 as FVKESK. This CDR3 has 15 residues. Trimming took 6 bases from V and 4 from J; bases not matched to a gene: 10. The CDR3 reads CASRGGQGALETQYF. DNA of the CDR3: TGTGCCAGCAGAGGCGGGCAGGGGGCCTTAGAGACCCAGTACTTC.

The rearrangement joins TRBV5-6 to TRBJ2-5; 9 bases fit TRBD2. The germline gives CDR1 SGHDT, CDR2 YYEEEE. V gave up 0 bases and J gave up 1 base; unmatched junction bases: 1. This CDR3 is built from 15 residues. This chain's CDR3 is CASSLGLAAQETQYF. The CDR3 region has the DNA TGTGCCAGCAGCTTGGGACTAGCGGCCCAAGAGACCCAGTACTTC.

This clone appeared once. The rearrangement joins TRBV5-1 to TRBJ2-7; D unresolved. CDR1 is SGHRS and CDR2 is YFSETQ in the germline V gene. The V and J ends lost 6 bases and 6 bases respectively, with 16 bases between them. CDR3 length: 13 amino acids. CDR3: CASTLFPTSEQYF. The DNA of the CDR3 is TGCGCCAGCACTCTATTTCCAACCTCCGAGCAGTACTTC.

The J gene is TRBJ2-7, the V gene TRBV19; 8 nucleotides match TRBD2. Germline loops: CDR1 LNHDA, CDR2 SQIVND (reference sequence). V gave up 4 bases and J gave up 2 bases; unmatched junction bases: 7. The CDR3 is 15 residues long. As DNA, the CDR3 is TGTGCCAGTAGTAATCGGGGGGGCGATCCCTACGAGCAGTACTTC. This gives the protein CASSNRGGDPYEQYF.

This sequence joins TRBV10-3 and TRBJ1-2; 9 positions agree with TRBD1. Looked up from germline, CDR1 is ENHRY and CDR2 is SYGVKD. The CDR3 length is 16 residues. V gave up 1 base and J gave up 2 bases; unmatched junction bases: 5. Here the CDR3 reads CAISEWDRAVNYGYTF. The CDR3 coding sequence is TGTGCCATCAGTGAGTGGGACAGGGCAGTAAACTATGGCTACACCTTC.

The chain recombines TRBV5-8 with TRBJ1-3, with D unresolved. Trimming removed 0 bases from V and 0 bases from J, with 7 bases in between. Germline V gives CDR1 SGHTS, CDR2 YDEGEE. The CDR3 spans 15 residues. The DNA for the CDR3 is TGTGCCAGCAGCTTGGGAGCTCTCTCTGGAAACACCATATATTTT. Translating gives CASSLGALSGNTIYF.

V gene TRBV9 combines with J gene TRBJ2-5, with D perhaps matching TRBD2 (5 bases). The CDR3 is 13 amino acids. CDR1 is SGDLS and CDR2 is YYNGEE in the germline V gene. Trimming removed 6 bases from V and 5 bases from J, with 14 bases in between. CDR3 in amino acids: CASNRLMEETQYF. CDR3 nucleotides: TGTGCCAGCAACAGACTAATGGAGGAGACCCAGTACTTC. Combining the CDR3 with reference TRBV9 and TRBJ2-5 gives the whole variable domain DSGVTQTPKHLITATGQRVTLRCSPRSGDLSVYWYQQSLDQGLQFLIQYYNGEERAKGNILERFSAQQFPDLHSELNLSSLELGDSALYFCASNRLMEETQYFGPGTRLLVL.

CDR3 sequence (DNA): TGTGCCAGCAGCTTGAATACTTGGAACACCGGGGAGCTGTTTTTT. Translation gives CASSLNTWNTGELFF. This chain uses TRBV5-8 with TRBJ2-2, with no clear D. V lost 1 base to trimming and J lost 1 base, with 8 bases between them. This CDR3 has 15 amino acids. Germline V gene sequence: CDR1 SGHTS, CDR2 YDEGEE.

This chain joins TRBV4-3 and TRBJ1-2, with TRBD1 matching over 8 bases. Germline V gives CDR1 LGHNA, CDR2 YSLEER. The V and J ends lost 0 bases and 5 bases, in that order; junction bases with no gene match: 2. The CDR3 is 14 amino acids. The CDR3 loop reads CASSQETGAYGYTF. The DNA for the CDR3 is TGCGCCAGCAGCCAAGAGACAGGGGCTTATGGCTACACCTTC.

The chain uses TRBV7-2 and TRBJ2-1, with 7 bases identical to TRBD2. Germline V CDR1 and CDR2: SGHTA, FQGNSA. The V segment lost 10 bases and the J segment 2 bases; nucleotides outside the gene matches: 8. This CDR3 has 14 residues. The DNA of the CDR3 is TGTGCCACCCTGGAAGGGACTACCTACAATGAGCAGTTCTTC. It is translated as CATLEGTTYNEQFF. Looking up the rest from reference TRBV7-2 and TRBJ2-1 gives the full variable domain: GAGVSQSPSNKVTEKGKDVELRCDPISGHTALYWYRQSLGQGLEFLIYFQGNSAPDKSGLPSDRFSAERTGGSVSTLTIQRTQQEDSAVYLCATLEGTTYNEQFFGPGTRLTVL.

For the CDR3, the DNA is TGTGCCAGTAGTAGGGGACAGGGGAATTCACCCCTCCACTTT. Translation gives CASSRGQGNSPLHF. This chain uses TRBV19 with TRBJ1-6; 10 bases match TRBD1. Germline V gene data show CDR1 as LNHDA and CDR2 as SQIVND (reference sequence). J gave up 7 bases and V 4 bases, and 1 base lay outside the gene matches. The CDR3 totals 14 residues.

This clone appeared a single time. The chain links TRBV19 to TRBJ1-1; 10 bases agree with TRBD1. The CDR3 length is 15 residues. Germline loops: CDR1 LNHDA, CDR2 SQIVND (reference sequence). Trimming at V came to 5 bases and at J to 6 bases, leaving 9 bases not matched to a gene. CDR3 in amino acids: CASSDPGQGLPEAFF. The CDR3 nucleotides read TGTGCCAGTAGTGACCCGGGACAGGGGTTACCTGAAGCTTTCTTT.

On this clone itself: Its ends do not fully match the called genes, so a read error is possible. The rearrangement uses TRBV7-9 and TRBJ1-1; D gene unclear. The CDR3 loop spans 12 amino acids. CDR1 is SEHNR and CDR2 is FQNEAQ in the germline V gene (reference sequence). DNA for the CDR3: TGTGCCAGCAGCTTAGGGGTGGGCAGCCAGGTCTTT. This sequence encodes CASSLGVGSQVF.

This clone occurred once. The rearrangement joins TRBV3-1 (or the pseudogene TRBV3-2) to TRBJ2-7; D unclear. Per germline, CDR1 LGHDT and CDR2 YNNKEL (reference sequence). This CDR3 region has 11 residues. Trimming took 4 bases from V and 3 from J, leaving 4 bases between them. As DNA, the CDR3 is TGTGCCAGCAGCCTCCTCTACGAGCAGTACTTC. It is translated as CASSLLYEQYF.

The genes are TRBV7-2 and TRBJ2-3, with TRBD1 matching 7 bases. The germline V gene encodes CDR1 SGHTA and CDR2 FQGNSA. The V segment lost 10 bases and the J segment 0 bases; nucleotides outside the gene matches: 4. CDR3 length: 13 amino acids. The CDR3 spells CATRTGSTDTQYF. In DNA, the CDR3 is TGTGCCACCCGGACAGGTAGCACAGATACGCAGTATTTT.

In its sample, this clone was seen once. V and J are TRBV4-3 and TRBJ1-5; D possibly corresponds to TRBD1 (5 bases). The V end lost 0 bases, the J end lost 4 bases, and 10 bases lay between the germline ends. CDR3 size: 15 residues. Germline V gene sequence: CDR1 LGHNA, CDR2 YSLEER. CDR3 in DNA: TGCGCCAGCAGCCAAGAGAGACAGTGGAATCAGCCCCAGCATTTT. This codes for CASSQERQWNQPQHF.

As regards this clone: This sample includes further DNA sequences coding for the same CDR3. J is TRBJ2-1 and V is TRBV7-2; 12 bases fit TRBD2. Germline CDR1 SGHTA, CDR2 FQGNSA. V lost 3 bases, J lost 6 bases, and 6 bases stayed unmatched. CDR3 length: 16 amino acids. For the CDR3, the DNA is TGTGCCAGCAGCTTTCTAGCGGGAGGGATAGGCAATGAGCAGTTCTTC. Protein product: CASSFLAGGIGNEQFF.

This clone was seen a handful of times. The chain links TRBV6-5 to TRBJ2-1; 8 bases fit TRBD2. The CDR3 sequence is 15 residues long. The junction had 4 bases not matched to a gene; V was cut back by 6 bases and J by 0 bases. Germline lookup yields CDR1 MNHEY and CDR2 SVGAGI. The CDR3 sequence: CASRPSGSSYNEQFF. In DNA, the CDR3 is TGTGCCAGCAGACCCAGCGGGAGCTCCTACAATGAGCAGTTCTTC.

V gene TRBV24-1 combines with J gene TRBJ2-3, with 8 bases that match TRBD2. Germline assignment: CDR1 KGHDR and CDR2 SFDVKD. The CDR3 is 14 residues long. Unmatched junction bases numbered 5, after V lost 7 bases and J lost 3 bases. The DNA of the CDR3 is TGTGCCACCAGCGGGAGGGGGGAAACAGATACGCAGTATTTT. It codes for CATSGRGETDTQYF.

This clone came up once. V and J are TRBV18 and TRBJ2-1; tentative D call: TRBD1 (8 bases). Trimming pared 6 bases from V and 8 bases from J, leaving 17 bases between. CDR3 size: 14 residues. Germline CDR1 KGHSH, CDR2 LQKENI. The DNA for the CDR3 is TGTGCCAGCTCCTTCGGACAGGGAGGGGATGAGCAGTTCTTC. It codes for CASSFGQGGDEQFF.

V usage is TRBV30 and J usage is TRBJ1-5; D perhaps matches TRBD1 (5 bases). Germline V CDR1 and CDR2: GTSNPN, SVGIG (reference sequence). Trimming pared 0 bases from V and 6 bases from J, leaving 18 bases between. This CDR3 spans 16 amino acids. CDR3 DNA: TGTGCCTGGAGTGTAGTAGGGCAGGGTAAAGTTCAGCCCCAGCATTTT. Its protein product is CAWSVVGQGKVQPQHF.

The chain joins TRBV11-3 to TRBJ2-7; 13 bases are a match to TRBD2. The germline V gene encodes CDR1 SGHNT and CDR2 YENEEA. The CDR3 is 16 amino acids. V shed 4 bases, J shed 3 bases, and the junction held 6 bases outside the gene matches. CDR3 sequence reads: CASSSSGLAGIYEQYF. CDR3 DNA sequence: TGTGCCAGCAGCTCATCGGGACTAGCGGGAATCTACGAGCAGTACTTC. Based on the CDR3 plus reference TRBV11-3 and TRBJ2-7, the full variable domain is EAGVVQSPRYKIIEKKQPVAFWCNPISGHNTLYWYLQNLGQGPELLIRYENEEAVDDSQLPKDRFSAERLKGVDSTLKIQPAELGDSAVYLCASSSSGLAGIYEQYFGPGTRLTVT.

This clone was seen just once. The chain carries TRBV4-3 and TRBJ1-5, with D perhaps TRBD1 (5 bases). V gave up 3 bases and J gave up 4 bases, with 10 bases separating them. The germline V gene has CDR1 LGHNA and CDR2 YSLEER. The CDR3 is 14 residues long. The CDR3 coding sequence is TGCGCCAGCAGCCAGGTCAAGGGGAATCAGCCCCAGCATTTT. This gives the protein CASSQVKGNQPQHF.

This clone was picked up one time. A read error may be the cause here, since a much bigger clone is one base away. This sequence joins TRBV4-1 and TRBJ2-1, with 15 nucleotides matching TRBD2. The CDR3 is made up of 20 amino acids. Germline V gene lookup returns CDR1 MGHRA and CDR2 YSYEKL. The CDR3 coding sequence is TGCGCCCGCAGCCGCCGAGACGGGACTAGCGGGGGGAACCTGGGCAATGAGCAGTTCTTC. It is translated as CARSRRDGTSGGNLGNEQFF.

A single count supports this clone. The chain combines TRBV19 with TRBJ2-5; 7 positions match TRBD1. J gave up 3 bases and V 4 bases, and 5 bases lay outside the gene matches. This CDR3 contains 14 residues. CDR1 and CDR2 from the germline V gene are LNHDA and SQIVND (reference sequence). The DNA for the CDR3 is TGTGCCAGTAGTAGACAGGGAGTAGAAGAGACCCAGTACTTC. Amino acids: CASSRQGVEETQYF.

The chain is built from TRBV5-6 and TRBJ1-1; D gene unclear. The CDR3 spans 13 residues. Trimming removed 2 bases from V and 6 bases from J, with 11 bases in between. The V gene's germline CDR1 is SGHDT and CDR2 YYEEEE. CDR3 nucleotide sequence: TGTGCCAGCAGCTTTTTCGAGTCCCCTGAAGCTTTCTTT. Translation: CASSFFESPEAFF.

The chain employs TRBV18 and TRBJ1-5; D remains unclear. The CDR3 sequence is 13 residues long. Trimming left V 3 bases short and J 9 bases short, with 12 bases between. CDR1 is KGHSH, CDR2 LQKENI, per germline. The CDR3 loop is CASSPAREGPQHF. CDR3 DNA: TGTGCCAGCTCACCGGCGAGGGAAGGGCCCCAGCATTTT.

V gene TRBV3-1 (or the pseudogene TRBV3-2) combines with J gene TRBJ2-3, with D perhaps matching TRBD2 (5 bases). CDR1 and CDR2 from the germline V gene are LGHDT and YNNKEL (reference sequence). CDR3 length: 15 amino acids. Trimming stripped 1 base from V and 0 bases from J, with 8 bases between. The chain's CDR3 is CASSQVGLSTDTQYF. DNA of the CDR3: TGTGCCAGCAGCCAAGTTGGACTGAGCACAGATACGCAGTATTTT.

The chain uses TRBV28 and TRBJ1-1, with D hard to call. Trimming left V 5 bases short and J 3 bases short, with 13 bases between. The CDR3 covers 14 residues. Germline values: CDR1 MDHEN, CDR2 SYDVKM. CDR3 DNA: TGTGCCAGCAGTCTCCTCCGGGAGGACACTGAAGCTTTCTTT. Encoded protein: CASSLLREDTEAFF.